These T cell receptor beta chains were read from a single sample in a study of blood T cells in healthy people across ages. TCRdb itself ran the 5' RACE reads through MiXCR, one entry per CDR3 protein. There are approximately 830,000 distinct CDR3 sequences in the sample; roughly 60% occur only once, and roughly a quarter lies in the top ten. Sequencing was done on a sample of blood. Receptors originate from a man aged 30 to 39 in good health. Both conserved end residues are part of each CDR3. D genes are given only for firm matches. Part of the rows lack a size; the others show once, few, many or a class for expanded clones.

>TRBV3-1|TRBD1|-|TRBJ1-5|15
CASSPGGGPDQPQHF
TGTGCCAGCAGCCCAGGAGGGGGCCCAGATCAGCCCCAGCATTTT
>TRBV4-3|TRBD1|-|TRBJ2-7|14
CASSPRDRFYEQYF
TGCGCCAGCAGCCCCCGGGACAGATTCTACGAGCAGTACTTC
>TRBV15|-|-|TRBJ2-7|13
CATSGPRTYEQYF
TGTGCCACCAGCGGCCCCCGTACCTACGAGCAGTACTTC
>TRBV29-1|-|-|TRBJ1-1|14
CSVRTQGLNTEAFF
TGCAGCGTTCGCACTCAGGGACTGAACACTGAAGCTTTCTTT
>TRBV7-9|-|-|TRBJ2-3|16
CASSQPKGGLTYEQYF
TGTGCCAGCAGCCAACCGAAAGGGGGTCTGACCTACGAGCAGTATTTT
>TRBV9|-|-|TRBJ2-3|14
CASSVVTATDTPYF
TGTGCCAGCAGCGTAGTGACAGCCACAGATACGCCGTATTTT
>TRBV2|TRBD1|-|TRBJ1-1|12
CASTRDRIEAFF
TGTGCCAGCACCCGGGACAGGATCGAAGCTTTCTTT
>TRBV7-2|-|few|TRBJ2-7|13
CASSLMGSYEQYF
TGTGCCAGCAGCTTAATGGGGTCCTACGAGCAGTACTTC
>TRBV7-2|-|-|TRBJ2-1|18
CASSEGWGTTSSYNEQFF
TGTGCCAGCAGCGAGGGGTGGGGCACAACGAGCTCCTACAATGAGCAGTTCTTC
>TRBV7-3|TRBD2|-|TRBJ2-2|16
CASSLGLAGSTGELFF
TGTGCCAGCAGCCTAGGACTAGCGGGGAGCACCGGGGAGCTGTTTTTT
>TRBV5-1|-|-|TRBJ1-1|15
CASSPQGAPNTEAFF
TGCGCCAGCAGCCCCCAGGGTGCGCCGAACACTGAAGCTTTCTTT
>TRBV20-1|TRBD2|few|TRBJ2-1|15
CSARFRGGARNEQFF
TGCAGTGCTAGATTTCGGGGGGGCGCCCGCAATGAGCAGTTCTTC
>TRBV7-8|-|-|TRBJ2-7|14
CASSLESLAYEQYF
TGTGCCAGCAGCTTAGAAAGCTTGGCATACGAGCAGTACTTC
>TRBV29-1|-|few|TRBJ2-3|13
CSVEDREIDTQYF
TGCAGCGTTGAAGACAGGGAGATAGATACGCAGTATTTT
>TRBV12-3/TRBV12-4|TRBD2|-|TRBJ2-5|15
CASRVAGGRDNEQYF
TGTGCCAGCAGGGTAGCGGGGGGTCGGGACAATGAGCAGTACTTC
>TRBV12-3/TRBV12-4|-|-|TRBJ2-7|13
CASSLPGTSEQYF
TGTGCCAGCAGTTTGCCGGGGACCAGCGAGCAGTACTTC
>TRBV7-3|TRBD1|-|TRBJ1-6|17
CASSLNSGGQGYSPLHF
TGTGCCAGCAGCTTAAACTCGGGAGGACAGGGCTATTCACCCCTCCACTTT
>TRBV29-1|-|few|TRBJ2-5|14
CSVEVRGSQETQYF
TGCAGCGTTGAAGTCAGGGGTTCGCAAGAGACCCAGTACTTC
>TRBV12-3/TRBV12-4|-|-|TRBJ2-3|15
CASTLGTYSTDTQYF
TGTGCCAGCACCCTCGGGACCTACAGCACAGATACGCAGTATTTT
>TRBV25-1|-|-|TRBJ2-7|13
CASSEPGQYEQYF
TGTGCCAGCAGTGAACCCGGACAGTACGAGCAGTACTTC
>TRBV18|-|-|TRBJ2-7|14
CASSQRDTVGEQYF
TGTGCCAGCTCGCAACGGGACACGGTGGGAGAGCAGTACTTC
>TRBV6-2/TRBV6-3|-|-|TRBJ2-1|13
CASSYPLGYEQFF
TGTGCCAGCAGTTATCCGTTAGGTTATGAGCAGTTCTTC
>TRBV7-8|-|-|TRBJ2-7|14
CASGLAFGGHEQYF
TGTGCCAGCGGCTTGGCCTTCGGGGGCCACGAGCAGTACTTC
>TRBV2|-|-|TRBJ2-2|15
CASSVQGYSTGELFF
TGTGCCAGCAGTGTTCAGGGGTATAGCACCGGGGAGCTGTTTTTT
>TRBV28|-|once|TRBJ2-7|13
CATRSSAAYEQYF
TGTGCCACCCGGAGTAGCGCGGCCTACGAGCAGTACTTC
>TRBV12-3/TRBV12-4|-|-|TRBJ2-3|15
CASSLVQGGTDTQYF
TGTGCCAGCAGTTTAGTGCAGGGTGGAACAGATACGCAGTATTTT
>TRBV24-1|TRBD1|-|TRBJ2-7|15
CATSDTGTDSYEQYF
TGTGCCACCAGTGATACCGGGACAGATTCTTACGAGCAGTACTTC